The 5 T cell receptor beta chains below all came from one sample that was sequenced in a study of T cell responses to AZD1222 COVID-19 vaccine. Sequencing used immunoSEQ multiplex PCR; TCRdb keeps in-frame clones, though not all of them. This table holds 95,000 to 150,000 clones, 86% found once. The specimen was peripheral blood, collected on day 0 of AZD1222 vaccination. The receptors were sampled from an adult in good health.

V gene TRBV4-1 combines with J gene TRBJ2-1, with 8 bases lining up with TRBD2. The junction had 13 bases not matched to a gene; V was cut back by 4 bases and J by 8 bases. The V gene's germline CDR1 is MGHRA and CDR2 YSYEKL. This CDR3 contains 16 residues. This CDR3 reads CASSLGTRLGLDEQFF. The CDR3 DNA is TGCGCCAGCAGCCTCGGGACTAGGCTTGGATTGGATGAGCAGTTCTTC.

This rearrangement joins TRBV5-1 to TRBJ2-2; 7 bases fit TRBD1. The CDR3 contains 14 residues. The junction had 5 bases not matched to a gene; V was cut back by 7 bases and J by 2 bases. CDR1 and CDR2 from the germline V gene are SGHRS and YFSETQ. The CDR3 DNA reads as TGCGCCAGCTCGGACAGGTCTAACACCGGGGAGCTGTTTTTT. As protein: CASSDRSNTGELFF.

This clone was seen just once. The rearrangement joins TRBV5-1 to TRBJ2-3, with 10 bases fitting TRBD2. This CDR3 spans 13 amino acids. V lost 6 bases, J lost 3 bases, and 1 base stayed unmatched. Germline CDR1 SGHRS, CDR2 YFSETQ. CDR3 amino acids: CASKGLATDTQYF. The CDR3 nucleotides read TGCGCCAGCAAGGGACTAGCGACAGATACGCAGTATTTT.

Concerning this clone itself: Other DNA variants within this sample encode the same CDR3. The gene calls are TRBV28 and TRBJ2-7; 9 bases match TRBD1. With 5 bases clipped from V and 3 bases from J, the junction kept 2 bases outside the gene matches. CDR1 is MDHEN, CDR2 SYDVKM, per germline. This CDR3 spans 13 amino acids. The DNA of the CDR3 is TGTGCCAGCAGTCCGGGACAGGGCTACGAGCAGTACTTC. It codes for CASSPGQGYEQYF.

The chain carries TRBV20-1 and TRBJ1-1, with D unresolved. V lost 3 bases, J lost 0 bases, and 20 bases lay in between. The CDR3 extends over 17 amino acids. Germline assignment: CDR1 DFQATT and CDR2 SNEGSKA (reference sequence). CDR3 region: CSASRQEGGLMNTEAFF. The CDR3 DNA sequence: TGCAGTGCTAGTCGTCAGGAGGGAGGACTCATGAACACTGAAGCTTTCTTT.